The 6 T cell receptor beta chains presented below share a single source sample, sequenced in a study of T cells in Graves' hyperthyroidism and ophthalmopathy. What was amplified from RNA transcripts were TCR beta CDR3 regions. First-round RT-PCR with HTBI primers amplified the TCR CDR3 region. TCRdb passed the multiplex PCR reads through MiXCR, listing each CDR3 protein once. The sample yields around 430,000 distinct CDR3 sequences, about 15% seen once. Material: blood. The receptor set was obtained from a woman younger than 45 with Graves' hyperthyroidism.

The table lists this clonotype with many counts. The chain employs TRBV5-1 and TRBJ1-1; 7 nucleotides align to TRBD1. With V trimmed by 2 bases and J by 2 bases, 12 bases remained unmatched. CDR1 and CDR2 (germline): SGHRS, YFSETQ. The length of the CDR3 is 17 residues. The DNA for the CDR3 is TGCGCCAGCAGCTTTCTTCAATCCGGGACAGCTAACACTGAAGCTTTCTTT. This translates into CASSFLQSGTANTEAFF. The variable domain in full, with the rest retrieved from reference TRBV5-1 and TRBJ1-1, is KAGVTQTPRYLIKTRGQQVTLSCSPISGHRSVSWYQQTPGQGLQFLFEYFSETQRNKGNFPGRFSGRQFSNSRSEMNVSTLELGDSALYLCASSFLQSGTANTEAFFGQGTRLTVV.

This chain links TRBV11-2 with TRBJ2-5; D tentatively reads TRBD1 or TRBD2 (5 bases each). The germline V and J ends were trimmed by 0 bases and 2 bases, with 10 bases remaining between them. The germline V gene has CDR1 SGHAT and CDR2 FQNNGV. The CDR3 loop spans 15 amino acids. Here the CDR3 DNA reads TGTGCCAGCAGCTTAGATATGGGGGTACAAGAGACCCAGTACTTC. It is translated as CASSLDMGVQETQYF.

The rearrangement uses TRBV24-1 and TRBJ2-3; possible D gene TRBD2, 6 bases. V gave up 2 bases and J gave up 6 bases, with 11 bases separating them. Germline CDR1 and CDR2: KGHDR and SFDVKD. This CDR3 is built from 14 residues. CDR3 in amino acids: CATSDSGTSDTQYF. CDR3 sequence (DNA): TGTGCCACCAGTGATTCGGGGACTTCCGATACGCAGTATTTT.

In regard to this clonotype: One end of the junction varies from germline; a read error may be responsible. The chain has TRBV12-3 or TRBV12-4 and TRBJ2-2; D tentatively reads TRBD1 or TRBD2 (5 bases each). The CDR3 totals 15 residues. CDR3: CASSLTRDEHRGAVF. The CDR3 DNA sequence: TGTGCCAGCAGCTTAACCAGGGACGAACACCGGGGAGCTGTTTTT.

The rearrangement links TRBV6-9 to TRBJ1-1; D is perhaps TRBD1 (6 bases). Germline values: CDR1 MNHGY, CDR2 SVAAGI. CDR3 size: 15 residues. V shed 4 bases and J shed 2 bases, with 14 bases lying between them. CDR3 coding DNA: TGTGCCAGCAGTTGGGGGGGCAGTGAAAACACTGAAGCTTTCTTT. This codes for CASSWGGSENTEAFF.

V usage is TRBV3-1 and J usage is TRBJ1-3, with TRBD1 matching over 7 bases. With V trimmed by 4 bases and J by 4 bases, 10 bases remained unmatched. The CDR3 spans 16 residues. Germline-derived CDR1 and CDR2 are LGHDT and YNNKEL (reference sequence). As DNA, the CDR3 is TGTGCCAGCAGCCTACAGGGGACGGATTTCGGAAACACCATATATTTT. Encoded protein: CASSLQGTDFGNTIYF.